These 30 T cell receptor beta chains were all obtained from the same sample, sequenced in a study of T cell responses to AZD1222 COVID-19 vaccine. Profiled with immunoSEQ multiplex PCR; TCRdb holds only in-frame clones, not every one. Of about 130,000 clones in the sample, 80% to 95% are singletons; the top ten hold roughly 1.1%. Sequencing was performed on peripheral blood, taken 28 days after the second AZD1222 dose. Receptors were obtained from an adult who received the AZD1222 COVID-19 vaccine.

CDR3 sequence reads: CATSDSHGGLHEQFF. The DNA of the CDR3 is TGTGCCACCAGTGATTCGCATGGGGGGCTCCATGAGCAGTTCTTC. The chain combines TRBV24-1 with TRBJ2-1; D is possibly TRBD1 or TRBD2 (6 bases each). Germline CDR1 KGHDR, CDR2 SFDVKD. Deletions cut 2 bases from V and 8 bases from J, with 15 bases between. The CDR3 runs to 15 residues.

The chain combines TRBV30 with TRBJ2-7, with D perhaps matching TRBD2 (6 bases). The V and J ends lost 6 bases and 0 bases respectively, with 9 bases between them. The CDR3 sequence is 12 residues long. In germline, CDR1 is GTSNPN, CDR2 SVGIG (reference sequence). The CDR3 loop is CACGGSSYEQYF. The CDR3 DNA reads as TGTGCCTGCGGGGGAAGCTCCTACGAGCAGTACTTC.

The rearrangement links TRBV5-1 to TRBJ2-1; D is uncertain. Germline-derived CDR1 and CDR2 are SGHRS and YFSETQ. This CDR3 is 12 amino acids long. The V end lost 2 bases, the J end lost 8 bases, and 8 bases lay between the germline ends. The CDR3 bases are TGCGCCAGCAGCTTTAAGAAAGATGAGCAGTTCTTC. It encodes CASSFKKDEQFF.

The chain joins TRBV13 to TRBJ2-3, with D perhaps matching TRBD2 (5 bases). Per germline, CDR1 PRHDT and CDR2 FYEKMQ (reference sequence). The V gene lost 5 bases and the J gene lost 2 bases, with 14 bases spanning the gap. CDR3 length equals 15 residues. CDR3 bases: TGTGCCAGCAGCCTGGGTGGGCGGGTCACAGATACGCAGTATTTT. This codes for CASSLGGRVTDTQYF. Full variable domain (outside the CDR3, taken from reference TRBV13 and TRBJ2-3): AAGVIQSPRHLIKEKRETATLKCYPIPRHDTVYWYQQGPGQDPQFLISFYEKMQSDKGSIPDRFSAQQFSDYHSELNMSSLELGDSALYFCASSLGGRVTDTQYFGPGTRLTVL.

The chain's CDR3 is CASSSRQEGGQPQHF. The CDR3 nucleotides are TGTGCCAGCAGCTCTCGACAGGAGGGCGGTCAGCCCCAGCATTTT. The rearrangement joins TRBV7-2 to TRBJ1-5; the D gene is possibly TRBD1 (6 bases). Germline V CDR1 and CDR2: SGHTA, FQGNSA. This CDR3 has 15 residues. V dropped 4 bases and J dropped 6 bases, with 16 bases sitting between them.

In its sample, this clone was seen once. The chain combines TRBV25-1 with TRBJ1-2; D remains ambiguous. CDR1 is MGHDK, CDR2 SYGVNS, per germline. CDR3 length: 15 residues. Between the trimmed V and J ends, which lost 5 bases and 4 bases, there was a span of 17 bases. The DNA of the CDR3 is TGTGCCAGCAGTCCCAACCCGCTAGCAGGCTATGGCTACACCTTC. Protein: CASSPNPLAGYGYTF.

This chain connects TRBV18 to TRBJ2-7; 9 bases line up with TRBD2. The CDR3 loop spans 16 amino acids. V shed 5 bases, J shed 6 bases, and the junction held 14 bases outside the gene matches. From germline, CDR1 is KGHSH and CDR2 LQKENI. The CDR3 region is CASSGTAGTSSAEQYF. The CDR3 DNA is TGTGCCAGCTCAGGAACCGCCGGGACTAGCTCTGCCGAGCAGTACTTC. The full variable domain, rest sourced from reference TRBV18 and TRBJ2-7, is NAGVMQNPRHLVRRRGQEARLRCSPMKGHSHVYWYRQLPEEGLKFMVYLQKENIIDESGMPKERFSAEFPKEGPSILRIQQVVRGDSAAYFCASSGTAGTSSAEQYFGPGTRLTVT.

The chain links TRBV10-3 to TRBJ1-1; D perhaps matches TRBD1 (5 bases). The CDR3 runs to 14 residues. Trimming shortened V by 0 bases and J by 5 bases, and 10 bases separated the two germline ends. The germline V gene encodes CDR1 ENHRY and CDR2 SYGVKD. As DNA, the CDR3 is TGTGCCATCAGTGAGTCGGCGGACACAACTGAAGCTTTCTTT. This translates into CAISESADTTEAFF.

V is TRBV4-3 and J is TRBJ1-2; 9 bases agree with TRBD1. Germline-derived CDR1 and CDR2 are LGHNA and YSLEER. The J segment lost 0 bases and the V segment lost 4 bases, leaving 3 bases of the junction unmatched. This CDR3 is built from 15 residues. Here the CDR3 DNA reads TGCGCCAGCAGCCCCCGGACAGGGGCTAACTATGGCTACACCTTC. This codes for CASSPRTGANYGYTF.

The gene calls are TRBV6-5 and TRBJ2-3; TRBD1 might be the D (5 bases). CDR3 size: 16 residues. Germline V gene sequence: CDR1 MNHEY, CDR2 SVGAGI. The germline V and J ends were trimmed by 4 bases and 2 bases, with 16 bases remaining between them. The chain's CDR3 is CASSSVPGIFTDTQYF. CDR3 nucleotides: TGTGCCAGCAGTTCAGTCCCAGGGATATTCACAGATACGCAGTATTTT.

The CDR3 reads CAIGSSGRAGEQFF. The CDR3 DNA follows: TGTGCCATCGGGTCTAGCGGGAGGGCCGGAGAGCAGTTCTTC. The chain employs TRBV10-3 and TRBJ2-1, with 12 bases that match TRBD2. V gave up 8 bases and J gave up 10 bases; unmatched junction bases: 9. CDR3 length: 14 amino acids. From germline, CDR1 is ENHRY and CDR2 SYGVKD.

The genes are TRBV28 and TRBJ1-5, with 9 nucleotides matching TRBD1. CDR1 MDHEN and CDR2 SYDVKM come from the germline V gene. The CDR3 has 15 residues. J lost 7 bases, V lost 7 bases, and 11 bases had no gene match. The chain's CDR3 is CASTSTGGGGQPQHF. DNA of the CDR3: TGTGCCAGCACCTCGACAGGGGGAGGTGGCCAGCCCCAGCATTTT.

The gene calls are TRBV3-1 (or the pseudogene TRBV3-2) and TRBJ2-1; possible D gene TRBD2, 5 bases. Per germline, CDR1 LGHDT and CDR2 YNNKEL (reference sequence). The V gene lost 2 bases and the J gene lost 8 bases, with 7 bases spanning the gap. The CDR3 has 12 amino acids. The CDR3, as DNA: TGTGCCAGCAGCCAACGAGGGTATGAGCAGTTCTTC. Its translation is CASSQRGYEQFF.

V usage is TRBV28 and J usage is TRBJ2-7; D not resolved. This CDR3 spans 13 amino acids. CDR1 and CDR2 (germline): MDHEN, SYDVKM. V was pared by 3 bases and J by 6 bases, with 12 bases between. CDR3 residues: CASSFGVSGEQYF. The CDR3 nucleotides read TGTGCCAGCAGTTTTGGGGTATCAGGCGAGCAGTACTTC.

The chain combines TRBV20-1 with TRBJ2-2; D gene unclear. The CDR3 totals 9 residues. Germline-derived CDR1 and CDR2 are DFQATT and SNEGSKA (reference sequence). Trimming removed 4 bases at V and 6 bases at J, with 0 bases between. The CDR3 DNA is TGCAGTGCTACCGGGGAGCTGTTTTTT. It codes for CSATGELFF.

The chain is built from TRBV7-2 and TRBJ2-7; 7 nucleotides agree with TRBD1. The CDR3 contains 14 residues. Germline V gene data show CDR1 as SGHTA and CDR2 as FQGNSA. Unmatched junction bases numbered 11, after V lost 5 bases and J lost 7 bases. CDR3 coding DNA: TGTGCCAGCAGCACCGGGACAGTTGCTCTGGAGCAGTACTTC. As protein: CASSTGTVALEQYF. The full variable domain, its missing parts supplied by reference TRBV7-2 and TRBJ2-7, is GAGVSQSPSNKVTEKGKDVELRCDPISGHTALYWYRQSLGQGLEFLIYFQGNSAPDKSGLPSDRFSAERTGGSVSTLTIQRTQQEDSAVYLCASSTGTVALEQYFGPGTRLTVT.

This chain connects TRBV2 to TRBJ2-7, with no clear D. The CDR3 length is 14 residues. CDR1 is SNHLY and CDR2 is FYNNEI in the germline V gene. V lost 11 bases to trimming and J lost 1 base, with 18 bases between them. As DNA, the CDR3 is TGTGCCGGAGTGGGTGCATCGGTTTCCTACGAGCAGTACTTC. Its translation is CAGVGASVSYEQYF. The full variable domain, with the rest looked up from reference TRBV2 and TRBJ2-7, is EPEVTQTPSHQVTQMGQEVILRCVPISNHLYFYWYRQILGQKVEFLVSFYNNEISEKSEIFDDQFSVERPDGSNFTLKIRSTKLEDSAMYFCAGVGASVSYEQYFGPGTRLTVT.

The rearrangement uses TRBV27 and TRBJ1-6; D is uncertain. The CDR3 spans 16 residues. Per germline, CDR1 MNHEY and CDR2 SMNVEV (reference sequence). Trimming pared 4 bases from V and 0 bases from J, leaving 10 bases between. The CDR3: CASSYRGSSYNSPLHF. Here the CDR3 DNA reads TGTGCCAGCAGTTATAGAGGGAGCTCCTATAATTCACCCCTCCACTTT.

J is TRBJ2-1 and V is TRBV11-2, with D possibly being TRBD1 (6 bases). Germline loops: CDR1 SGHAT, CDR2 FQNNGV. Trimming took 5 bases from V and 5 from J, leaving 16 bases between them. The CDR3 covers 15 residues. CDR3 loop: CASSAAHRVNNEQFF. DNA of the CDR3: TGTGCCAGCAGCGCCGCCCACAGGGTAAACAATGAGCAGTTCTTC.

The chain is built from TRBV28 and TRBJ1-2; D is unclear. Germline CDR1 is MDHEN and CDR2 is SYDVKM. The CDR3 runs 14 residues. V dropped 2 bases and J dropped 4 bases, with 11 bases sitting between them. CDR3: CASSLRAEIYGYTF. The CDR3 nucleotides are TGTGCCAGCAGTTTAAGGGCAGAGATCTATGGCTACACCTTC.

The chain recombines TRBV11-2 with TRBJ2-7, with TRBD2 matching over 10 bases. V lost 5 bases and J lost 6; bases outside the gene matches: 7. This CDR3 contains 14 residues. Germline V lookup: CDR1 SGHAT, CDR2 FQNNGV. The CDR3: CASSTGTSEFEQYF. CDR3 coding DNA: TGTGCCAGCAGCACCGGGACTAGCGAGTTCGAGCAGTACTTC.

The chain combines TRBV29-1 with TRBJ2-5; D ambiguous. Deletions cut 5 bases from V and 5 bases from J, with 12 bases between. This CDR3 comprises 12 residues. Germline V gene lookup returns CDR1 SQVTM and CDR2 ANQGSEA. The CDR3 loop is CSVLAAAETQYF. As DNA, the CDR3 is TGCAGCGTTCTTGCAGCCGCGGAGACCCAGTACTTC.

J is TRBJ1-3 and V is TRBV28; D call uncertain. The CDR3 totals 16 residues. V was shortened by 2 bases and J by 0 bases, with 11 bases between the two germline ends. The germline CDR1 and CDR2 sequences are MDHEN and SYDVKM. This CDR3 reads CASSLHRVSSGNTIYF. DNA of the CDR3: TGTGCCAGCAGTTTACACAGAGTGAGCTCTGGAAACACCATATATTTT.

The sample holds one count of this clone. This chain connects TRBV27 to TRBJ1-2, with a weak D call TRBD1 (5 bases). CDR1 is MNHEY and CDR2 is SMNVEV in the germline V gene (reference sequence). This CDR3 contains 14 residues. V lost 4 bases and J 7 bases, leaving 16 bases between the germline ends. CDR3 sequence reads: CASSSSTAVGGYTF. The CDR3 nucleotides are TGTGCCAGCAGTTCCTCGACAGCCGTGGGTGGCTACACCTTC.

The chain employs TRBV19 and TRBJ2-3; D call uncertain. This CDR3 has 13 amino acids. The germline gives CDR1 LNHDA, CDR2 SQIVND (reference sequence). Trimming took 5 bases from V and 2 from J, leaving 8 bases between them. The CDR3: CASSLGLTDTQYF. CDR3 DNA: TGTGCCAGTAGTTTGGGTCTCACAGATACGCAGTATTTT. Full variable domain (outside the CDR3, taken from reference TRBV19 and TRBJ2-3): DGGITQSPKYLFRKEGQNVTLSCEQNLNHDAMYWYRQDPGQGLRLIYYSQIVNDFQKGDIAEGYSVSREKKESFPLTVTSAQKNPTAFYLCASSLGLTDTQYFGPGTRLTVL.

This rearrangement joins TRBV7-3 to TRBJ2-1; 16 bases fit TRBD2. Trimming cost V 5 bases and J 12 bases; bases outside gene matches: 10. Germline V gives CDR1 SGHTA, CDR2 FQGTGA. CDR3 length: 16 residues. The CDR3 here is CASSLTGTSGRGGQFF. CDR3 in DNA: TGTGCCAGCAGCCTCACCGGGACTAGCGGGAGGGGTGGGCAGTTCTTC.

This clone was detected once. V and J are TRBV19 and TRBJ2-2, with D possibly matching TRBD2 (6 bases). Trimming took 8 bases from V and 6 from J, leaving 13 bases between them. The CDR3 length is 13 residues. The germline gives CDR1 LNHDA, CDR2 SQIVND (reference sequence). This CDR3 is CASRRGGSGELFF. DNA of the CDR3: TGTGCCAGTCGGAGAGGAGGGTCCGGGGAGCTGTTTTTT.

This clone was picked up a small number of times. The gene calls are TRBV27 and TRBJ2-7; 14 nucleotides align to TRBD2. Germline CDR1 and CDR2: MNHEY and SMNVEV (reference sequence). This CDR3 contains 16 residues. With 5 bases clipped from V and 4 bases from J, the junction kept 7 bases outside the gene matches. This CDR3 is CASSPEGLAGAYEQYF. CDR3 bases: TGTGCCAGCAGTCCCGAGGGACTAGCGGGAGCGTACGAGCAGTACTTC.

The rearrangement links TRBV15 to TRBJ2-7; tentatively, D is TRBD1 (6 bases). Germline CDR1 reads LNHNV; CDR2 reads YYDKDF (reference sequence). The CDR3 extends over 14 amino acids. V dropped 0 bases and J dropped 5 bases, with 11 bases sitting between them. CDR3 region: CATSREQGSHEQYF. The CDR3 nucleotides read TGTGCCACCAGCAGAGAACAGGGTTCCCACGAGCAGTACTTC.

The CDR3 sequence is CATSAGTSGKNIQYF. The CDR3 bases are TGTGCCACCAGTGCCGGAACTAGCGGGAAAAACATTCAGTACTTC. The rearrangement joins TRBV24-1 to TRBJ2-4, with TRBD2 identical over 9 bases. CDR1 and CDR2 from the germline V gene are KGHDR and SFDVKD. V trimming: 5 bases; J trimming: 4 bases; junction bases outside the gene matches: 5. The CDR3 contains 15 residues.